One sample yielded the 14 T cell receptor beta chains listed below, sequenced in a study of blood T cells in healthy people across ages. Alongside a J-beta primer mix, a sample-barcoded 5' primer served in a second PCR lasting roughly 6 to 11 cycles. In TCRdb, the 5' RACE reads were re-called with MiXCR into one record per CDR3 protein. This table holds 1.5 million to 2 million distinct CDR3 sequences, over 25% found once. The material sequenced was blood. The source of these receptors is a woman in her 30s in good health.

The J gene is TRBJ2-2, the V gene TRBV29-1, with 7 bases identical to TRBD2. The CDR3 is 18 amino acids. J lost 6 bases, V lost 2 bases, and 18 bases had no gene match. From germline, CDR1 is SQVTM and CDR2 ANQGSEA. The CDR3 coding sequence is TGCAGCGTTGAATTCATTTTTACGCGGCGGGAGATCCCCGGGGAGCTGTTTTTT. It encodes CSVEFIFTRREIPGELFF.

This chain connects TRBV20-1 to TRBJ2-1; the D gene is possibly TRBD2 (6 bases). Trimming shortened V by 0 bases and J by 0 bases, and 12 bases separated the two germline ends. This CDR3 has 16 amino acids. CDR1 and CDR2 from the germline V gene are DFQATT and SNEGSKA (reference sequence). Here the CDR3 DNA reads TGCAGTGCTAGAGATGGGGGGTCTTTCTCCTACAATGAGCAGTTCTTC. Its translation is CSARDGGSFSYNEQFF.

This clonotype was seen a few times. V and J are TRBV27 and TRBJ2-6; tentatively, D is TRBD2 (5 bases). The CDR3 loop spans 18 amino acids. Germline CDR1 and CDR2: MNHEY and SMNVEV (reference sequence). Trimming left V 0 bases short and J 2 bases short, with 14 bases between. CDR3 bases: TGTGCCAGCAGTTTATCCCTAGCCCGCTCTCCTGGGGCCAACGTCCTGACTTTC. It specifies CASSLSLARSPGANVLTF.

The chain joins TRBV14 to TRBJ2-6; D uncertain. The V gene's germline CDR1 is SGHDN and CDR2 FVKESK. Trimming shortened V by 4 bases and J by 5 bases, and 12 bases separated the two germline ends. The CDR3 length is 15 residues. The CDR3 DNA follows: TGTGCCAGCAGCCTATCCGTGGGAAGGGCCAACGTCCTGACTTTC. This sequence encodes CASSLSVGRANVLTF.

The rearrangement joins TRBV20-1 to TRBJ2-1, with 7 bases identical to TRBD1. CDR1 and CDR2 (germline): DFQATT, SNEGSKA (reference sequence). J gave up 3 bases and V 6 bases, and 11 bases lay outside the gene matches. The CDR3 has 15 residues. DNA of the CDR3: TGCAGTGCCCAAGAAGCCGGGACAGACTACAATGAGCAGTTCTTC. Translating it yields CSAQEAGTDYNEQFF.

The genes are TRBV18 and TRBJ1-6; D remains unclear. The ends were cut back, 3 bases at V and 7 bases at J, with 13 bases in the middle. The CDR3 length is 15 residues. In germline, CDR1 is KGHSH, CDR2 LQKENI. CDR3 in amino acids: CASSPSSRGNSPLHF. The CDR3 DNA reads TGTGCCAGCTCACCGTCGTCGCGAGGGAATTCACCCCTCCACTTT.

This clonotype was seen at least ten times. V gene TRBV9 combines with J gene TRBJ2-1; 10 bases line up with TRBD2. CDR1 is SGDLS and CDR2 is YYNGEE in the germline V gene. The CDR3 extends over 15 amino acids. Germline trimming cut 3 bases from V and 4 bases from J; bases unmatched to any gene: 4. CDR3 residues: CASSESGGAYNEQFF. The CDR3 region has the DNA TGTGCCAGCAGCGAGAGCGGGGGGGCTTACAATGAGCAGTTCTTC.

This chain links TRBV7-9 with TRBJ1-2; tentatively, D is TRBD1 (5 bases). V lost 0 bases and J 6 bases, leaving 14 bases between the germline ends. The CDR3 covers 15 residues. Germline V gene sequence: CDR1 SEHNR, CDR2 FQNEAQ (reference sequence). CDR3 in amino acids: CASSLALPTVNGYTF. CDR3 bases: TGTGCCAGCAGCTTAGCCCTTCCGACAGTTAATGGCTACACCTTC.

There are a few counts of this clonotype. V and J are TRBV20-1 and TRBJ2-3; 8 bases line up with TRBD2. The J segment lost 4 bases and the V segment lost 0 bases, leaving 15 bases of the junction unmatched. CDR1 DFQATT and CDR2 SNEGSKA come from the germline V gene (reference sequence). The CDR3 consists of 18 residues. The DNA of the CDR3 is TGCAGTGCTAGAGATCTTCTTTCGAAACTAGCGGCGTCAGATACGCAGTATTTT. This encodes CSARDLLSKLAASDTQYF.

This clonotype was counted ten times or more. The gene calls are TRBV7-9 and TRBJ2-1; perhaps TRBD2 as D (7 bases). Trimming took 6 bases from V and 2 from J, leaving 8 bases between them. CDR1 is SEHNR, CDR2 FQNEAQ, per germline (reference sequence). The CDR3 spans 13 residues. The CDR3 region is CASRGGAYNEQFF. In DNA, the CDR3 is TGTGCCAGCAGAGGGGGGGCCTACAATGAGCAGTTCTTC.

J is TRBJ2-3 and V is TRBV7-2; D may correspond to TRBD1 or TRBD2 (5 bases each). This CDR3 is built from 15 residues. Germline lookup yields CDR1 SGHTA and CDR2 FQGNSA. Trimming removed 2 bases from V and 4 bases from J, with 13 bases in between. This CDR3 reads CASSLPGRGPDTQYF. In nucleotides, the CDR3 is TGTGCCAGCAGCTTACCGGGTCGGGGCCCAGATACGCAGTATTTT.

J is TRBJ2-4 and V is TRBV20-1; D call uncertain. The germline V gene encodes CDR1 DFQATT and CDR2 SNEGSKA (reference sequence). The CDR3 is made up of 16 amino acids. V was clipped by 0 bases and J by 0 bases, with 12 bases between them. The CDR3 DNA reads TGCAGTGCTAGAGAAACGATGGCTCCAGCCAAAAACATTCAGTACTTC. It is translated as CSARETMAPAKNIQYF.

Only a few counts were recorded for this clonotype. The chain uses TRBV15 and TRBJ1-1, with unresolved D. Germline V CDR1 and CDR2: LNHNV, YYDKDF (reference sequence). This CDR3 has 14 residues. V lost 4 bases, J lost 6 bases, and 15 bases lay in between. The CDR3 is CATSTYRDNAEAFF. The CDR3 coding sequence is TGTGCCACCAGCACCTATAGGGATAACGCTGAAGCTTTCTTT.

The genes are TRBV6-5 and TRBJ2-1; 7 bases are shared with TRBD1. The V gene end was trimmed by 5 bases and the J gene end by 5 bases; junction bases not matched to a gene: 12. Germline lookup yields CDR1 MNHEY and CDR2 SVGAGI. The CDR3 consists of 16 residues. The DNA of the CDR3 is TGTGCCAGCAGTCGGACAGGCGATATTTCCCACAATGAGCAGTTCTTC. This encodes CASSRTGDISHNEQFF.